The 21 T cell receptor beta chains below were found in one sample sequenced in a study of metastatic and nonmetastatic thyroid tumors. Patients were all untreated before their thyroid surgery. TCRdb re-called clones from the PCR reads using MiXCR. Of about 30,000 clones in the sample, about 25% were seen once. Sample: blood. The receptors stem from a female donor with papillary thyroid cancer or a benign thyroid nodule (not recorded which). Some clones in this sample may be carry-over from other donors' samples.

In its sample, this clone was seen many times. The junction departs from germline at one end; a sequencing error may be responsible. The chain uses TRBV19 and TRBJ2-1, with D possibly matching TRBD2 (5 bases). Germline loops: CDR1 LNHDA, CDR2 SQIVND (reference sequence). CDR3 size: 12 residues. The CDR3: CASSIRSLAPVF. The CDR3 region has the DNA TGTGCCAGTAGTATTCGCTCGCTAGCTCCCGTATTC.

This clone was recorded a few times. At one of its ends the junction is not consistent with the germline gene, which may arise from a read error. The CDR3 region is CTSSLVGEDSNEQYF. CDR3 DNA sequence: TGCACCAGCAGCTTGGTGGGCGAAGACTCTAACGAGCAGTACTTC. This chain joins TRBV5-1 and TRBJ2-7; D uncertain. The CDR3 has 15 residues. CDR1 is SGHRS and CDR2 is YFSETQ in the germline V gene. The complete variable domain, with remaining parts taken from reference TRBV5-1 and TRBJ2-7, reads KAGVTQTPRYLIKTRGQQVTLSCSPISGHRSVSWYQQTPGQGLQFLFEYFSETQRNKGNFPGRFSGRQFSNSRSEMNVSTLELGDSALYLCTSSLVGEDSNEQYFGPGTRLTVT.

The sample holds many counts of this clone. The V and J genes are TRBV12-3 or TRBV12-4 and TRBJ1-2; D perhaps matches TRBD1 (5 bases). Trimming pared 5 bases from V and 7 bases from J, leaving 17 bases between. This CDR3 has 14 residues. The CDR3 DNA reads TGTGCCAGCAGTCTTGAGCCAGGGAGAAGTGGCTACACCTTC. Translating gives CASSLEPGRSGYTF.

This clone has at least ten counts. The rearrangement joins TRBV19 to TRBJ2-1; D unclear. The germline V gene has CDR1 LNHDA and CDR2 SQIVND (reference sequence). Trimming pared 5 bases from V and 0 bases from J, leaving 8 bases between. This CDR3 region has 14 residues. The CDR3 DNA follows: TGTGCCAGTAGTTTCGGCGGCTCCTACAATGAGCAGTTCTTC. Translation: CASSFGGSYNEQFF.

This clone was picked up many times. The chain combines TRBV18 with TRBJ1-1; weak D call: TRBD1 (6 bases). From germline, CDR1 is KGHSH and CDR2 LQKENI. The V end lost 3 bases, the J end lost 4 bases, and 18 bases lay between the germline ends. There are 16 residues in the CDR3. CDR3 protein: CASSPIPTGGSTEAFF. The CDR3, as DNA: TGTGCCAGCTCACCGATTCCGACAGGAGGAAGCACTGAAGCTTTCTTT.

The J gene is TRBJ2-2, the V gene TRBV6-1, with 7 bases lining up with TRBD2. Unmatched junction bases numbered 7, after V lost 3 bases and J lost 3 bases. CDR1 and CDR2 (germline): MNHNS, SASEGT. The CDR3 spans 16 residues. This CDR3 is CASSECGRFDTGELFF. In DNA form, the CDR3 reads TGTGCCAGCAGTGAGTGCGGGAGATTCGACACCGGGGAGCTGTTTTTT.

In this sample, this clone turned up many times. The rearrangement links TRBV30 to TRBJ2-7, with D possibly matching TRBD1 (5 bases). Germline V gives CDR1 GTSNPN, CDR2 SVGIG (reference sequence). Trimming stripped 4 bases from V and 9 bases from J, with 16 bases between. The CDR3 runs 12 residues. The CDR3 loop reads CAWTPQDLVQYF. In DNA, the CDR3 is TGTGCCTGGACGCCACAGGATTTGGTGCAGTACTTC.

This clone was recorded many times. V is TRBV7-9 and J is TRBJ2-7; the D gene is possibly TRBD1 (6 bases). V lost 6 bases and J 1 base, leaving 10 bases between the germline ends. Germline CDR1 and CDR2: SEHNR and FQNEAQ (reference sequence). The CDR3 totals 13 residues. CDR3 sequence reads: CASSTGQSYEQYF. As DNA, the CDR3 is TGTGCCAGCAGTACGGGACAATCCTACGAGCAGTACTTC.

This clone came up a few times. V is TRBV20-1 and J is TRBJ2-7; 11 bases line up with TRBD1. Germline V gene sequence: CDR1 DFQATT, CDR2 SNEGSKA (reference sequence). The CDR3 is 16 residues long. The ends lost 0 bases at V and 7 bases at J; junction bases unmatched: 11. DNA for the CDR3: TGCAGTGCTAGAGATCCTCTCGGACAGGGGGCGGGGGAGCAGTACTTC. Translating it yields CSARDPLGQGAGEQYF.

This clone showed up many times. The V and J genes are TRBV28 and TRBJ1-2, with D perhaps TRBD1 (6 bases). This CDR3 contains 16 residues. Trimming cost V 5 bases and J 4 bases, with 20 bases left between them. In germline, CDR1 is MDHEN, CDR2 SYDVKM. The CDR3: CASSHRVGRGGYGYTF. In DNA form, the CDR3 reads TGTGCCAGCAGTCACAGGGTGGGCAGGGGTGGCTATGGCTACACCTTC.

J is TRBJ1-2 and V is TRBV7-8; maybe TRBD1 (6 bases). Trimming stripped 1 base from V and 5 bases from J, with 20 bases between. CDR3 length equals 17 residues. Germline assignment: CDR1 SGHVS and CDR2 FQNEAQ. The CDR3, as DNA: TGTGCCAGCAGCTTAGACGGACAGTCCACCGGTCGATATGGCTACACCTTC. Amino acid sequence: CASSLDGQSTGRYGYTF.

In this sample, this clone turned up a few times. V gene TRBV6-1 combines with J gene TRBJ1-1; a possible D gene is TRBD1 (6 bases). Trimming left V 5 bases short and J 6 bases short, with 10 bases between. CDR1 MNHNS and CDR2 SASEGT come from the germline V gene. CDR3 length: 12 residues. CDR3 bases: TGTGCCAGCAGTCAGGGGTTGGCTGAAGCTTTCTTT. Protein sequence: CASSQGLAEAFF.

This clone was counted ten times or more. V gene TRBV9 combines with J gene TRBJ2-7; 7 nucleotides line up with TRBD1. J was trimmed by 3 bases and V by 3 bases; bases with no gene match: 6. CDR3 length equals 14 residues. CDR1 SGDLS and CDR2 YYNGEE come from the germline V gene. CDR3 in amino acids: CASSAGTADYEQYF. The CDR3 DNA follows: TGTGCCAGCAGCGCCGGGACAGCAGACTACGAGCAGTACTTC.

The V call is TRBV20-1, the J call TRBJ2-1; TRBD2 matches 8 bases. Germline V gene data show CDR1 as DFQATT and CDR2 as SNEGSKA (reference sequence). With V trimmed by 5 bases and J by 7 bases, 10 bases remained unmatched. CDR3 size: 14 residues. The CDR3 DNA follows: TGCAGTGCTCACCTTGGGACTAGTGGGAATGAGCAGTTCTTC. Protein product: CSAHLGTSGNEQFF.

The chain is built from TRBV6-1 and TRBJ1-1, with no clear D. CDR1 is MNHNS and CDR2 is SASEGT in the germline V gene. The CDR3 spans 10 residues. V lost 2 bases, J lost 11 bases, and 6 bases lay in between. In DNA, the CDR3 is TGTGCCAGCAGTGAATTGGCGGCTTTCTTT. Translated, it gives CASSELAAFF.

In this sample, this clone turned up many times. V usage is TRBV7-2 and J usage is TRBJ1-1; D ambiguous. The CDR3 covers 11 residues. The germline gives CDR1 SGHTA, CDR2 FQGNSA. The germline V and J ends were trimmed by 5 bases and 5 bases, with 6 bases remaining between them. The CDR3 here is CASSPSTEAFF. The CDR3 nucleotides read TGTGCCAGCAGCCCCTCGACTGAAGCTTTCTTT.

This clone was detected many times. The rearrangement uses TRBV11-1 and TRBJ2-3; D is undetermined. Germline CDR1 SGHAT, CDR2 FQDESV (reference sequence). The CDR3 is made up of 13 amino acids. Trimming took 1 base from V and 6 from J, leaving 8 bases between them. The CDR3 protein is CASSLGLADTQYF. For the CDR3, the DNA is TGTGCCAGCAGCTTAGGCTTAGCCGATACGCAGTATTTT.

The sample holds many counts of this clone. This chain uses TRBV5-4 with TRBJ2-6, with a weak D call TRBD2 (6 bases). V lost 2 bases, J lost 0 bases, and 9 bases lay in between. The germline CDR1 and CDR2 sequences are SGHNT and YYREEE (reference sequence). This CDR3 contains 16 residues. CDR3 nucleotides: TGTGCCAGCAGCTTCTTCGGGAGCTCTGGGGCCAACGTCCTGACTTTC. It specifies CASSFFGSSGANVLTF. The complete variable domain, with remaining parts taken from reference TRBV5-4 and TRBJ2-6, reads ETGVTQSPTHLIKTRGQQVTLRCSSQSGHNTVSWYQQALGQGPQFIFQYYREEENGRGNFPPRFSGLQFPNYSSELNVNALELDDSALYLCASSFFGSSGANVLTFGAGSRLTVL.

In this sample, this clone turned up many times. The V gene is TRBV7-3, the J gene TRBJ1-1, with unresolved D. Germline V gives CDR1 SGHTA, CDR2 FQGTGA. The CDR3 length is 15 residues. The V gene lost 5 bases and the J gene lost 4 bases, with 17 bases spanning the gap. The CDR3 sequence is CASSPRKEGITEAFF. CDR3 nucleotides: TGTGCCAGCAGCCCACGAAAGGAGGGCATCACTGAAGCTTTCTTT.

As regards this clone: One end of the junction does not line up with germline, which may come from a read error. The chain links TRBV6-1 to TRBJ2-3, with D unresolved. Germline CDR1 reads MNHNS; CDR2 reads SASEGT. The CDR3 is made up of 12 amino acids. The CDR3 DNA reads TGTGCCAGCAGCTCAAGCACATATACGCATTATTTT. It encodes CASSSSTYTHYF.

Notes on this clone: This specimen includes other DNA sequences encoding the same CDR3. The chain combines TRBV7-9 with TRBJ2-1; D possibly corresponds to TRBD2 (5 bases). This CDR3 is 13 amino acids long. The V end was cut by 0 bases, the J end by 7 bases, with 7 bases between. The V gene's germline CDR1 is SEHNR and CDR2 FQNEAQ (reference sequence). The CDR3 DNA follows: TGTGCCAGCAGCTTAGCGCCGGGGAATGAGCAGTTCTTC. As protein: CASSLAPGNEQFF.